The next 22 T cell receptor beta chains were all read from a single sample in a study of T cells in localized non-small cell lung cancer. Sequencing was performed with immunoSEQ multiplex PCR; in TCRdb, only in-frame clones are kept and a portion is missing. This sample has 2,000 to 3,000 clones, with around 26% found just once. The source material was lung tumor tissue, sampled before any cancer treatment. These receptors were taken from a male donor at least 60 years old with stage II squamous cell lung carcinoma.

The chain links TRBV6-8 to TRBJ1-5; a possible D gene is TRBD1 (6 bases). V dropped 5 bases and J dropped 2 bases, with 16 bases sitting between them. The CDR3 runs 16 residues. CDR1 is MNHGY, CDR2 SAAAGT, per germline. The CDR3 region has the DNA TGTGCCAGCAGTGATGAAGGGGAGGGGGGCAATCAGCCCCAGCATTTT. It specifies CASSDEGEGGNQPQHF.

This clone is categorized as medium-sized. The V call is TRBV9, the J call TRBJ1-1; D is ambiguous. Germline CDR1 reads SGDLS; CDR2 reads YYNGEE. There are 16 residues in the CDR3. The germline V and J ends were trimmed by 5 bases and 0 bases, with 17 bases remaining between them. The CDR3 loop reads CASSDPRRGMNTEAFF. CDR3 nucleotides: TGTGCCAGCAGTGACCCCCGCCGGGGAATGAACACTGAAGCTTTCTTT.

This chain connects TRBV5-1 to TRBJ1-1; D may be TRBD1 (6 bases). The CDR3 loop spans 14 amino acids. The germline V gene encodes CDR1 SGHRS and CDR2 YFSETQ. V was cut by 4 bases and J by 0 bases, with 10 bases left in between. The chain's CDR3 is CASSQDRLNTEAFF. The CDR3 DNA reads TGCGCCAGCAGCCAGGACAGATTGAACACTGAAGCTTTCTTT.

This rearrangement joins TRBV19 to TRBJ1-1; D unclear. CDR3 length: 14 residues. From germline, CDR1 is LNHDA and CDR2 SQIVND (reference sequence). Deletions cut 2 bases from V and 4 bases from J, with 11 bases between. The CDR3, as DNA: TGTGCCAGTAGTATAACCCACCTGGGCACTGAAGCTTTCTTT. Encoded protein: CASSITHLGTEAFF.

The rearrangement uses TRBV6-8 and TRBJ1-6; possible D gene TRBD1, 5 bases. This CDR3 has 15 amino acids. Germline CDR1 MNHGY, CDR2 SAAAGT. Trimming shortened V by 6 bases and J by 5 bases, and 14 bases separated the two germline ends. CDR3 DNA: TGTGCCAGCAGGAATCAGGGACTCGATAATTCACCCCTCCACTTT. Protein sequence: CASRNQGLDNSPLHF.

The V gene is TRBV6-1, the J gene TRBJ2-7; weak D call: TRBD1 (6 bases). The V end was cut by 1 base, the J end by 2 bases, with 12 bases between. CDR1 is MNHNS and CDR2 is SASEGT in the germline V gene. This CDR3 region has 15 residues. CDR3 coding DNA: TGTGCCAGCAGTGAAGGGGACAAGGGGGCCTACGAGCAGTACGTC. Amino acid sequence: CASSEGDKGAYEQYV.

The rearrangement links TRBV4-1 to TRBJ1-5; the D gene is possibly TRBD1 (6 bases). CDR1 and CDR2 (germline): MGHRA, YSYEKL. The CDR3 covers 17 residues. V was clipped by 2 bases and J by 3 bases, with 17 bases between them. The CDR3 region has the DNA TGCGCCAGCAGCCAATTTGGGTTGCAGGGGAACAATCAGCCCCAGCATTTT. Residues: CASSQFGLQGNNQPQHF.

The gene calls are TRBV6-8 and TRBJ2-3; the match to TRBD2 covers 10 bases. This CDR3 comprises 16 residues. The ends lost 6 bases at V and 0 bases at J; junction bases unmatched: 6. CDR1 is MNHGY, CDR2 SAAAGT, per germline. The CDR3 nucleotides are TGTGCCAGCAGGTCACTAGCGGGGAAGAGCACAGATACGCAGTATTTT. This translates into CASRSLAGKSTDTQYF.

The J gene is TRBJ2-6, the V gene TRBV6-8; D not resolved. The germline gives CDR1 MNHGY, CDR2 SAAAGT. The CDR3 is 15 residues long. Trimming shortened V by 2 bases and J by 2 bases, and 7 bases separated the two germline ends. The CDR3 region has the DNA TGTGCCAGCAGTTACGGCAGACCTGGGGCCAACGTCCTGACTTTC. This sequence encodes CASSYGRPGANVLTF.

This clone was observed a few times. This chain joins TRBV10-3 and TRBJ2-3, with D uncertain. The CDR3 is 15 residues long. The V gene lost 1 base and the J gene lost 2 bases, with 10 bases spanning the gap. CDR1 and CDR2 from the germline V gene are ENHRY and SYGVKD. The CDR3 protein is CAISEYGLVTDTQYF. As DNA, the CDR3 is TGTGCCATCAGTGAGTATGGCCTCGTCACAGATACGCAGTATTTT.

This chain joins TRBV15 and TRBJ1-3, with D possibly matching TRBD1 (6 bases). This CDR3 is 17 amino acids long. With 0 bases removed from V and 4 bases from J, the gap between germline ends came to 16 bases. Germline V CDR1 and CDR2: LNHNV, YYDKDF (reference sequence). The CDR3 sequence is CATSRDRGGIGGNTIYF. As DNA, the CDR3 is TGTGCCACCAGCAGAGATCGCGGGGGCATCGGCGGAAACACCATATATTTT. Drawing the rest from reference TRBV15 and TRBJ1-3, the complete variable domain is DAMVIQNPRYQVTQFGKPVTLSCSQTLNHNVMYWYQQKSSQAPKLLFHYYDKDFNNEADTPDNFQSRRPNTSFCFLDIRSPGLGDTAMYLCATSRDRGGIGGNTIYFGEGSWLTVV.

The V and J genes are TRBV15 and TRBJ1-5; D is ambiguous. The germline V and J ends were trimmed by 3 bases and 6 bases, with 15 bases remaining between them. Germline CDR1 is LNHNV and CDR2 is YYDKDF (reference sequence). This CDR3 has 15 residues. CDR3 nucleotide sequence: TGTGCCACCAGCAGGGGGATCCTTACGGGTCAGCCCCAGCATTTT. Amino acid sequence: CATSRGILTGQPQHF.

This chain connects TRBV10-2 to TRBJ1-1; 7 bases are shared with TRBD1. Per germline, CDR1 WSHSY and CDR2 SAAADI. The CDR3 length is 14 residues. V lost 5 bases, J lost 0 bases, and 3 bases stayed unmatched. The CDR3 nucleotides are TGCGCCAGCAGTCAGACAGGGATGAACACTGAAGCTTTCTTT. This sequence encodes CASSQTGMNTEAFF.

This clone has a handful of counts. The chain is built from TRBV18 and TRBJ1-4; D is perhaps TRBD1 (6 bases). There are 16 residues in the CDR3. Trimming cost V 3 bases and J 2 bases, with 13 bases left between them. The germline V gene has CDR1 KGHSH and CDR2 LQKENI. As DNA, the CDR3 is TGTGCCAGCTCACCGACGGGAGGGGGTACTAATGAAAAACTGTTTTTT. This encodes CASSPTGGGTNEKLFF.

V and J are TRBV11-3 and TRBJ2-3; the D gene is possibly TRBD1 (6 bases). Germline values: CDR1 SGHNT, CDR2 YENEEA. This CDR3 is built from 14 residues. V lost 5 bases, J lost 2 bases, and 11 bases lay in between. CDR3 residues: CASSPGQITDTQYF. In DNA, the CDR3 is TGTGCCAGCAGCCCCGGACAGATCACAGATACGCAGTATTTT. Combining the CDR3 with reference TRBV11-3 and TRBJ2-3 gives the whole variable domain EAGVVQSPRYKIIEKKQPVAFWCNPISGHNTLYWYLQNLGQGPELLIRYENEEAVDDSQLPKDRFSAERLKGVDSTLKIQPAELGDSAVYLCASSPGQITDTQYFGPGTRLTVL.

By its share, this clone is medium-sized. CDR3 in amino acids: CASSFRQGRNNEQFF. Here the CDR3 DNA reads TGTGCCAGCAGCTTCAGACAGGGGAGGAACAATGAGCAGTTCTTC. The V and J genes are TRBV11-3 and TRBJ2-1, with 8 bases matching TRBD1. Germline CDR1 and CDR2: SGHNT and YENEEA. The J segment lost 5 bases and the V segment lost 3 bases, leaving 6 bases of the junction unmatched. This CDR3 is built from 15 residues.

This clone showed up just a few times. The chain is built from TRBV6-8 and TRBJ2-3, with 10 positions matching TRBD1. CDR1 MNHGY and CDR2 SAAAGT come from the germline V gene. V lost 8 bases and J lost 5; bases outside the gene matches: 10. The CDR3 spans 15 residues. The CDR3 here is CASHRGQGSGDTQYF. CDR3 DNA: TGTGCCAGCCATAGGGGACAGGGGTCTGGAGATACGCAGTATTTT.

This clone is classed as large (0.1 to 1%). The V and J genes are TRBV11-3 and TRBJ2-3, with 11 bases lining up with TRBD2. CDR1 SGHNT and CDR2 YENEEA come from the germline V gene. The length of the CDR3 is 15 residues. J gave up 5 bases and V 6 bases, and 7 bases lay outside the gene matches. The CDR3 DNA reads TGTGCCAGCAGTCGACTAGCGGGAAATGAAGATACGCAGTATTTT. As protein: CASSRLAGNEDTQYF.

The DNA for the CDR3 is TGTGCCAGTAGTAGAACTAGCGGGGGGGCCAGGAATGAGCAGTTCTTC. Its protein is CASSRTSGGARNEQFF. The chain links TRBV19 to TRBJ2-1, with 13 positions matching TRBD2. CDR3 size: 16 residues. Unmatched junction bases numbered 7, after V lost 4 bases and J lost 7 bases. The germline CDR1 and CDR2 sequences are LNHDA and SQIVND (reference sequence).

The chain recombines TRBV11-3 with TRBJ1-2; D might be TRBD1 (5 bases). V was trimmed by 7 bases and J by 0 bases, leaving 18 bases between them. The CDR3 covers 16 residues. Per germline, CDR1 SGHNT and CDR2 YENEEA. Here the CDR3 DNA reads TGTGCCAGCACCCCCGGGGCCCCGACAGCTAACTATGGCTACACCTTC. This translates into CASTPGAPTANYGYTF.

The V and J genes are TRBV10-1 and TRBJ2-3, with no clear D. Trimming stripped 6 bases from V and 1 base from J, with 14 bases between. The CDR3 has 15 amino acids. Germline loops: CDR1 WNHNN, CDR2 SYGVQD (reference sequence). Written as DNA, the CDR3 is TGCGCCAGCAGCCTACGTTGGGGTGGCACAGATACGCAGTATTTT. Its translation: CASSLRWGGTDTQYF.

The chain uses TRBV5-1 and TRBJ1-1, with a weak D call TRBD1 (5 bases). CDR3 length equals 17 residues. Germline V gene sequence: CDR1 SGHRS, CDR2 YFSETQ. V was shortened by 3 bases and J by 1 base, with 19 bases between the two germline ends. The CDR3: CASSSPADSYSNTEAFF. In DNA form, the CDR3 reads TGCGCCAGCAGCTCCCCCGCCGACAGCTACTCGAACACTGAAGCTTTCTTT.